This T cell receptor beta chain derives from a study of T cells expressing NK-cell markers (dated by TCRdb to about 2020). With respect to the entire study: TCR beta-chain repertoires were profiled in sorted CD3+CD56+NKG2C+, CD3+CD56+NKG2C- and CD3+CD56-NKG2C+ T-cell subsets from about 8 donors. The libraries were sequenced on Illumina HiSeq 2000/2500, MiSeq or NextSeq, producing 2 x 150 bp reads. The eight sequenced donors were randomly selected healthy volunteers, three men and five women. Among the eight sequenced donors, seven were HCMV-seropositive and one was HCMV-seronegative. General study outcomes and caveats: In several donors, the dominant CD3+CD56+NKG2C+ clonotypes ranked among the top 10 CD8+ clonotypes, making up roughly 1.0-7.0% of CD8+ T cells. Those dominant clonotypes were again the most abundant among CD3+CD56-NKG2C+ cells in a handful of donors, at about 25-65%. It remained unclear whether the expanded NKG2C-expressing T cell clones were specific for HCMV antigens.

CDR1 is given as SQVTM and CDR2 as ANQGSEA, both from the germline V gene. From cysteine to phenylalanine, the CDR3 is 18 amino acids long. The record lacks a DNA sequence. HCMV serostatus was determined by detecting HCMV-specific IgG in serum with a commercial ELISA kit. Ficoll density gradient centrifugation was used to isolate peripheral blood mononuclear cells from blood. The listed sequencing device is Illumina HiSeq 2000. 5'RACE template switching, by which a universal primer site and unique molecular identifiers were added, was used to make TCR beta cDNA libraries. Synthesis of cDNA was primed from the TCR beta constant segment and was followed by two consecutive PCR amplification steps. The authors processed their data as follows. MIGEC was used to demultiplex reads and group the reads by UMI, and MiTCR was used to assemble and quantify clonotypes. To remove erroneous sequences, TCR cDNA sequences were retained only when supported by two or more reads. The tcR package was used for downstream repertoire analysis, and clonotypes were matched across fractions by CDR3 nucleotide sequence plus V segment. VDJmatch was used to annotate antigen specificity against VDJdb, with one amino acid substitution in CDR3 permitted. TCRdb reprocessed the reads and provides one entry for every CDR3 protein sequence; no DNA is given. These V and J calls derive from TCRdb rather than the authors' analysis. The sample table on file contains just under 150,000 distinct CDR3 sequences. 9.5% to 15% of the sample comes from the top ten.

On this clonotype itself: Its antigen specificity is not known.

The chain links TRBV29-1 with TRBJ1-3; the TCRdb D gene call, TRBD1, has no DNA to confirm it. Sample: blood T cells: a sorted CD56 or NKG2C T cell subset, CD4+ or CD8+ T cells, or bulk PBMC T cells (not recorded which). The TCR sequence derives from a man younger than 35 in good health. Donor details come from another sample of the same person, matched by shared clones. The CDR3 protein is CSAEWTGGSMGSGNTIYF.